Listed below are T cell receptor beta chains from one sample, sequenced in a study of shared clonotypes between healthy human individuals. Only in-frame clones appear in the TCRdb table, and some are missing; sequencing was by immunoSEQ multiplex PCR. The sample records some 2 million clones, about 95% being singletons. The sample was naive CD8+ T cells sorted from blood. The receptors were sampled from a man younger than 35 in good health. Both conserved end residues are part of each CDR3. Each record gives: V gene, J gene, clone size, D gene, CDR3 protein, CDR3 DNA. D genes are given only for firm matches. The size of a clone is reported for some rows only, either as once, few or many, or as a class for expanded clones.

v_gene: TRBV6-5; j_gene: TRBJ2-5; abundance: .; d_gene: .; CDR3aa: CASSYSNRETQYF; CDR3nt: TGTGCCAGCAGTTACTCCAACAGGGAGACCCAGTACTTC
v_gene: TRBV4-3; j_gene: TRBJ2-7; abundance: .; d_gene: .; CDR3aa: CASSLYHNYEQYF; CDR3nt: TGCGCCAGCAGCCTCTACCACAACTACGAGCAGTACTTC
v_gene: TRBV2; j_gene: TRBJ2-1; abundance: .; d_gene: .; CDR3aa: CASMEGETYNEQFF; CDR3nt: TGTGCCAGCATGGAGGGAGAAACCTACAATGAGCAGTTCTTC
v_gene: TRBV27; j_gene: TRBJ2-1; abundance: .; d_gene: .; CDR3aa: CASSWGGGQGSYNEQFF; CDR3nt: TGTGCCAGCAGTTGGGGGGGAGGACAGGGTTCCTACAATGAGCAGTTCTTC
v_gene: TRBV5-6; j_gene: TRBJ1-2; abundance: .; d_gene: .; CDR3aa: CASTLGGIWGYTF; CDR3nt: TGTGCCAGCACTTTGGGGGGAATTTGGGGCTACACCTTC
v_gene: TRBV2; j_gene: TRBJ2-1; abundance: .; d_gene: TRBD2; CDR3aa: CASRGLAGLDEQFF; CDR3nt: TGTGCCAGCAGAGGACTAGCGGGACTCGATGAGCAGTTCTTC
v_gene: TRBV7-6; j_gene: TRBJ2-5; abundance: .; d_gene: .; CDR3aa: CASSLGSSLRETQYF; CDR3nt: TGTGCCAGCAGCTTAGGGTCCTCTCTACGGGAGACCCAGTACTTC
v_gene: TRBV15; j_gene: TRBJ1-1; abundance: .; d_gene: .; CDR3aa: CATSRDRSGKNTEAFF; CDR3nt: TGTGCCACCAGCAGAGATCGATCAGGGAAGAACACTGAAGCTTTCTTT
v_gene: TRBV6-1; j_gene: TRBJ1-2; abundance: .; d_gene: .; CDR3aa: CASYRVPYGYTF; CDR3nt: TGTGCCAGCTACAGGGTCCCCTATGGCTACACCTTC
v_gene: TRBV7-6; j_gene: TRBJ2-1; abundance: once; d_gene: TRBD2; CDR3aa: CASSFGGRTYNEQFF; CDR3nt: TGTGCCAGCAGCTTTGGCGGGAGGACATACAATGAGCAGTTCTTC
v_gene: TRBV10-3; j_gene: TRBJ1-2; abundance: .; d_gene: .; CDR3aa: CAISESFRPTAYGYTF; CDR3nt: TGTGCCATCAGTGAGTCTTTCAGGCCTACGGCCTATGGCTACACCTTC
v_gene: TRBV4-1; j_gene: TRBJ2-1; abundance: .; d_gene: .; CDR3aa: CASSQGRGDEQFF; CDR3nt: TGCGCCAGCAGCCAAGGTAGAGGGGATGAGCAGTTCTTC
v_gene: TRBV7-8; j_gene: TRBJ2-1; abundance: .; d_gene: TRBD2; CDR3aa: CASSFLAGPDNEQFF; CDR3nt: TGTGCCAGCAGCTTTCTAGCGGGACCCGACAATGAGCAGTTCTTC
v_gene: TRBV7-9; j_gene: TRBJ1-5; abundance: .; d_gene: .; CDR3aa: CASSFLGNQPQHF; CDR3nt: TGTGCCAGCAGCTTTCTGGGTAATCAGCCCCAGCATTTT
v_gene: TRBV6-1; j_gene: TRBJ2-7; abundance: .; d_gene: .; CDR3aa: CASSEALADFYEQYF; CDR3nt: TGTGCCAGCAGTGAAGCGTTAGCGGATTTCTACGAGCAGTACTTC
v_gene: TRBV19; j_gene: TRBJ2-7; abundance: .; d_gene: .; CDR3aa: CASSFGTPVYEQYF; CDR3nt: TGTGCCAGTAGTTTCGGGACTCCCGTCTACGAGCAGTACTTC
v_gene: TRBV6-1; j_gene: TRBJ2-1; abundance: .; d_gene: TRBD1; CDR3aa: CASSAWTGEGDEQFF; CDR3nt: TGTGCCAGCAGTGCTTGGACAGGGGAGGGGGATGAGCAGTTCTTC
v_gene: TRBV7-6; j_gene: TRBJ2-2; abundance: .; d_gene: .; CDR3aa: CAGGPTTGELFF; CDR3nt: TGTGCGGGGGGACCGACGACCGGGGAGCTGTTTTTT
v_gene: TRBV7-9; j_gene: TRBJ2-7; abundance: once; d_gene: .; CDR3aa: CASSFSNYEQYF; CDR3nt: TGTGCCAGCAGCTTCAGTAACTACGAGCAGTACTTC
v_gene: TRBV27; j_gene: TRBJ2-2; abundance: .; d_gene: TRBD1; CDR3aa: CASSPHRQGAGELFF; CDR3nt: TGTGCCAGCAGTCCGCACCGACAGGGGGCCGGGGAGCTGTTTTTT
v_gene: TRBV4-1; j_gene: TRBJ1-5; abundance: .; d_gene: TRBD1; CDR3aa: CASSPRDRDSNQPQHF; CDR3nt: TGCGCCAGCAGCCCCCGGGACAGGGATAGCAATCAGCCCCAGCATTTT
v_gene: TRBV4-3; j_gene: TRBJ2-1; abundance: .; d_gene: TRBD2; CDR3aa: CASSQDWTSGYNEQFF; CDR3nt: TGCGCCAGCAGCCAAGATTGGACTAGCGGTTACAATGAGCAGTTCTTC
v_gene: TRBV5-4; j_gene: TRBJ1-1; abundance: .; d_gene: .; CDR3aa: CASSIGDLNTEAFF; CDR3nt: TGTGCCAGCAGCATAGGGGATTTGAACACTGAAGCTTTCTTT
v_gene: TRBV7-2; j_gene: TRBJ2-7; abundance: .; d_gene: TRBD1; CDR3aa: CASSLTGYEQYF; CDR3nt: TGTGCCAGCAGCCTGACAGGGTACGAGCAGTACTTC
v_gene: TRBV2; j_gene: TRBJ1-1; abundance: .; d_gene: .; CDR3aa: CASSFRGGTEAFF; CDR3nt: TGTGCCAGCAGTTTCAGGGGTGGCACTGAAGCTTTCTTT
v_gene: TRBV5-6; j_gene: TRBJ1-2; abundance: .; d_gene: .; CDR3aa: CASSLETASGYTF; CDR3nt: TGTGCCAGCAGCTTGGAGACAGCAAGTGGCTACACCTTC
v_gene: TRBV7-9; j_gene: TRBJ2-2; abundance: .; d_gene: .; CDR3aa: CASSPGHMFNGELFF; CDR3nt: TGTGCCAGCAGCCCGGGACATATGTTCAACGGGGAGCTGTTTTTT
v_gene: TRBV25-1; j_gene: TRBJ2-1; abundance: few; d_gene: TRBD2; CDR3aa: CASSLAGFYNEQFF; CDR3nt: TGTGCCAGCAGTTTAGCGGGGTTTTACAATGAGCAGTTCTTC
v_gene: TRBV13; j_gene: TRBJ2-2; abundance: .; d_gene: .; CDR3aa: CASSLASNTGELFF; CDR3nt: TGTGCCAGCAGCTTAGCCTCGAACACCGGGGAGCTGTTTTTT
v_gene: TRBV30; j_gene: TRBJ2-3; abundance: .; d_gene: TRBD2; CDR3aa: CASDRGGGATDTQYF; CDR3nt: TGTGCCTCGGATCGGGGCGGGGGGGCGACAGATACGCAGTATTTT
v_gene: TRBV5-4; j_gene: TRBJ2-5; abundance: .; d_gene: .; CDR3aa: CASSSLKQETQYF; CDR3nt: TGTGCCAGCAGTTCGCTCAAACAAGAGACCCAGTACTTC
v_gene: TRBV7-9; j_gene: TRBJ1-6; abundance: .; d_gene: .; CDR3aa: CASSPSGGGDSPLHF; CDR3nt: TGTGCCAGCAGCCCCTCTGGTGGTGGGGACTCACCCCTCCACTTT
v_gene: TRBV5-4; j_gene: TRBJ2-7; abundance: .; d_gene: TRBD2; CDR3aa: CASSFLAGGNYEQYF; CDR3nt: TGTGCCAGCAGCTTTCTAGCGGGAGGCAACTACGAGCAGTACTTC
v_gene: TRBV4-1; j_gene: TRBJ2-2; abundance: .; d_gene: .; CDR3aa: CASSRTGTPGGTGELFF; CDR3nt: TGCGCCAGCAGCCGAACCGGGACCCCCGGAGGGACCGGGGAGCTGTTTTTT
v_gene: TRBV9; j_gene: TRBJ2-7; abundance: .; d_gene: .; CDR3aa: CASSVEGTTYEQYF; CDR3nt: TGTGCCAGCAGCGTAGAGGGGACCACCTACGAGCAGTACTTC
v_gene: TRBV9; j_gene: TRBJ2-3; abundance: .; d_gene: .; CDR3aa: CASSVVLASQDATDTQYF; CDR3nt: TGTGCCAGCAGCGTAGTTTTGGCCTCACAGGACGCGACAGATACGCAGTATTTT
v_gene: TRBV27; j_gene: TRBJ2-7; abundance: .; d_gene: .; CDR3aa: CASSLSPGLPSYEQYF; CDR3nt: TGTGCCAGCAGTTTATCTCCGGGGTTGCCCTCCTACGAGCAGTACTTC
v_gene: TRBV6-1; j_gene: TRBJ1-3; abundance: .; d_gene: .; CDR3aa: CASSEVIGSGNTIYF; CDR3nt: TGTGCCAGCAGTGAGGTTATCGGCTCTGGAAACACCATATATTTT
v_gene: TRBV21-1; j_gene: TRBJ1-3; abundance: .; d_gene: .; CDR3aa: CASSKARKGQSSGNTIYF; CDR3nt: TGTGCCAGCAGCAAAGCGCGGAAGGGACAGAGCTCTGGAAACACCATATATTTT
v_gene: TRBV9; j_gene: TRBJ1-5; abundance: .; d_gene: .; CDR3aa: CASSVVSGGPQHF; CDR3nt: TGTGCCAGCAGCGTAGTAAGTGGTGGGCCCCAGCATTTT
v_gene: TRBV5-5; j_gene: TRBJ1-2; abundance: .; d_gene: .; CDR3aa: CASSLTTKDPNYGYTF; CDR3nt: TGTGCCAGCAGCTTGACCACAAAAGATCCTAACTATGGCTACACCTTC
v_gene: TRBV27; j_gene: TRBJ2-7; abundance: .; d_gene: .; CDR3aa: CASSPVQGFSYEQYF; CDR3nt: TGTGCCAGCAGTCCCGTTCAGGGATTCTCCTACGAGCAGTACTTC
v_gene: TRBV5-1; j_gene: TRBJ2-7; abundance: once; d_gene: .; CDR3aa: CASSLGLGEQYF; CDR3nt: TGCGCCAGCAGCTTGGGGCTGGGCGAGCAGTACTTC
v_gene: TRBV6-6; j_gene: TRBJ1-2; abundance: .; d_gene: .; CDR3aa: CASSYSPASYGYTF; CDR3nt: TGTGCCAGCAGTTACTCGCCAGCTAGCTATGGCTACACCTTC
v_gene: TRBV18; j_gene: TRBJ1-2; abundance: once; d_gene: TRBD1; CDR3aa: CASSPPPTGAPKDGYTF; CDR3nt: TGTGCCAGCTCACCACCGCCGACAGGGGCGCCTAAAGATGGCTACACCTTC
v_gene: TRBV27; j_gene: TRBJ2-1; abundance: .; d_gene: TRBD2; CDR3aa: CASTWTSWHSYNEQFF; CDR3nt: TGTGCCAGCACCTGGACTAGCTGGCATTCCTACAATGAGCAGTTCTTC
v_gene: TRBV9; j_gene: TRBJ1-1; abundance: .; d_gene: .; CDR3aa: CASSEPSGGIDTEAFF; CDR3nt: TGTGCCAGCAGCGAACCCTCGGGAGGGATTGACACTGAAGCTTTCTTT
v_gene: TRBV6-6; j_gene: TRBJ2-7; abundance: .; d_gene: TRBD1; CDR3aa: CASSYTRTGDEQYF; CDR3nt: TGTGCCAGCAGTTACACGAGGACAGGGGACGAGCAGTACTTC
v_gene: TRBV4-3; j_gene: TRBJ2-5; abundance: .; d_gene: .; CDR3aa: CASSQGTGSETQYF; CDR3nt: TGCGCCAGCAGCCAAGGAACAGGGTCGGAGACCCAGTACTTC
v_gene: TRBV6-5; j_gene: TRBJ2-1; abundance: .; d_gene: .; CDR3aa: CASSISGDLNEQFF; CDR3nt: TGTGCCAGCAGTATCTCCGGGGACCTCAATGAGCAGTTCTTC
v_gene: TRBV13; j_gene: TRBJ2-7; abundance: .; d_gene: TRBD1; CDR3aa: CASSFDRDYEQYF; CDR3nt: TGTGCCAGCAGCTTCGACAGGGACTACGAGCAGTACTTC